The rows below give T cell receptor beta chains drawn from one sample of a study of graft-versus-host responses after intestinal transplantation. Sequencing used immunoSEQ multiplex PCR; TCRdb keeps in-frame clones, though not all of them. The data hold 90,000 to 120,000 clones, with approximately 86% observed a single time. Their antigens remain unidentified. The sample in question was unstimulated CD4+ T cells sorted from spleen or lymph node cells, obtained before transplant. These receptors were obtained from a human donor who was the organ donor for an intestinal transplant. Each CDR3 is given with its conserved first and last residue. A D gene is named only where the DNA matches it firmly. Rows may omit the clone size; those that give it use once, few, many or a size class.

TRBD1	TRBV2	TRBJ2-5	NA	TGTGCCAGCAGTGTAGCCGGGACAGGTGGAGAGACCCAGTACTTC	CASSVAGTGGETQYF
NA	TRBV11-3	TRBJ2-3	NA	TGTGCCAGCAGCTTCCGACTACACACAGATACGCAGTATTTT	CASSFRLHTDTQYF
TRBD1	TRBV6-5	TRBJ1-2	NA	TGTGCCAGCAGTTCACAGGGGGCCGTCTATGGCTACACCTTC	CASSSQGAVYGYTF
TRBD1	TRBV2	TRBJ2-4	NA	TGTGCCAGCTCCCTGGACAGGGGCAAAAACATTCAGTACTTC	CASSLDRGKNIQYF
TRBD2	TRBV7-2	TRBJ2-3	NA	TGTGCCAGCAGCGTGAGCGGGGTTGGCACAGATACGCAGTATTTT	CASSVSGVGTDTQYF
NA	TRBV27	TRBJ2-5	NA	TGTGCCAGCAGTTTAAGGGTACGCGGATCGCAAGAGACCCAGTACTTC	CASSLRVRGSQETQYF
TRBD2	TRBV29-1	TRBJ2-4	NA	TGCAGCGCCCAAAGTAGCGGGAGGGCCTGGAACATTCAGTACTTC	CSAQSSGRAWNIQYF
NA	TRBV7-3	TRBJ1-2	NA	TGTGCCAGCAGCTCGGGGACATCTTTCTATGGCTACACCTTC	CASSSGTSFYGYTF
NA	TRBV19	TRBJ1-1	NA	TGTGCCAGTAGTATCGTGGGTCGGGACACTGAAGCTTTCTTT	CASSIVGRDTEAFF
NA	TRBV15	TRBJ1-1	NA	TGTGCCACCAGCAGACCCCCTGGGGGAGGAACTGAAGCTTTCTTT	CATSRPPGGGTEAFF
TRBD1	TRBV6-6	TRBJ1-1	NA	TGTGCCAGCAGTCAGGGACAGACTATGAACACTGAAGCTTTCTTT	CASSQGQTMNTEAFF
NA	TRBV7-3	TRBJ2-2	once	TGTGCCAGCAGAGACCGCAACACCGGGGAGCTGTTTTTT	CASRDRNTGELFF
TRBD1	TRBV7-3	TRBJ1-1	NA	TGTGCCAGCAGCCCGGACAGGGGTGAAGCTTTCTTT	CASSPDRGEAFF
NA	TRBV7-2	TRBJ1-5	NA	TGTGCCAGCAGCTTAGTTGCAGGCGGCAATCAGCCCCAGCATTTT	CASSLVAGGNQPQHF
TRBD2	TRBV9	TRBJ2-3	NA	TGTGCCAGCAGCGTAGGCCTAGCGGGGGGCGGTGATACGCAGTATTTT	CASSVGLAGGGDTQYF
TRBD1	TRBV12-5	TRBJ2-6	once	TGTGCTAGTGGCCGAACCGGGACAGGTCTCTCTGGGGCCAACGTCCTGACTTTC	CASGRTGTGLSGANVLTF
TRBD2	TRBV11-3	TRBJ2-7	NA	TGTGCCAGCTCCGAAGGACTAGCCTACGAGCAGTACTTC	CASSEGLAYEQYF
TRBD1	TRBV30	TRBJ2-3	few	TGTGCCTCCACCGGGACAGGGAGCACAGATACGCAGTATTTT	CASTGTGSTDTQYF
NA	TRBV9	TRBJ2-5	NA	TGTGCCAGCAGCCCAGGGGGGGGCGCTGAAGAGACCCAGTACTTC	CASSPGGGAEETQYF
NA	TRBV7-3	TRBJ2-2	NA	TGTGCCAGCAGCCTATACTCCGACACCGGGGAGCTGTTTTTT	CASSLYSDTGELFF
NA	TRBV9	TRBJ1-1	few	TGTGCCAGCAGCCCTCCCCCTCCGAACACTGAAGCTTTCTTT	CASSPPPPNTEAFF
TRBD2	TRBV7-9	TRBJ2-5	NA	TGTGCCAGCAGCTTACATAGCGGGGGGGAGACCCAGTACTTC	CASSLHSGGETQYF
TRBD1	TRBV20-1	TRBJ2-7	NA	TGCAGGGGGGACAGGGACTACGAGCAGTACTTC	CRGDRDYEQYF
NA	TRBV30	TRBJ2-5	NA	TGTGCCTGGGACCCTTCGGGCGAGACCCAGTACTTC	CAWDPSGETQYF
NA	TRBV27	TRBJ2-3	NA	TGTGCCAGCAGTTTGGGGCCGGGGGCACAAGATACGCAGTATTTT	CASSLGPGAQDTQYF
TRBD2	TRBV5-6	TRBJ2-5	NA	TGTGCCAGCAGCTTGTTCGGACTAGTGGAAGAGACCCAGTACTTC	CASSLFGLVEETQYF
TRBD2	TRBV6-5	TRBJ2-7	few	TGTGCCAGCGGGTTTTCTAGCGGCGTCTCCTACGAGCAGTACTTC	CASGFSSGVSYEQYF
NA	TRBV4-2	TRBJ1-2	NA	TGTGCCAGCAGCTCGAACAGGAATGGCTACACCTTC	CASSSNRNGYTF
NA	TRBV29-1	TRBJ1-5	NA	TGCAGCGTCTCGGACGGCAATCAGCCCCAGCATTTT	CSVSDGNQPQHF
TRBD1	TRBV28	TRBJ1-5	NA	TGTGCCAGCAGTTTCGCCAGAGACAGGGGGGCAAATCAGCCCCAGCATTTT	CASSFARDRGANQPQHF
NA	TRBV6-1	TRBJ2-4	once	TGTGCCAGCAGTTTAACCGGGGACATTCAGTACTTC	CASSLTGDIQYF
NA	TRBV15	TRBJ1-3	NA	TGTGCCACCAGCAGAGAATTAGATTCTGGAAACACCATATATTTT	CATSRELDSGNTIYF
NA	TRBV6-5	TRBJ2-7	NA	TGTGCCAGCAATCCGGGACCGAGGGGATTCTACGAGCAGTACTTC	CASNPGPRGFYEQYF
TRBD1	TRBV5-5	TRBJ1-2	once	TGTGCCAGCCGAACGGGGACAGGGGGAAACTATGGCTACACCTTC	CASRTGTGGNYGYTF
NA	TRBV18	TRBJ2-2	NA	TGTGCCAGCGCACTGGAGTCGAACACCGGGGAGCTGTTTTTT	CASALESNTGELFF
NA	TRBV5-1	TRBJ1-4	few	TGCGCCCGCAGCTCGGGACGGGGGGTTAATGAAAAACTGTTTTTT	CARSSGRGVNEKLFF
NA	TRBV10-2	TRBJ1-1	NA	TGCGCCAGCAGTGAGGGCACTGAAGCTTTCTTT	CASSEGTEAFF
TRBD2	TRBV28	TRBJ2-6	once	TGTGGGGCCCTGAACGCGGGAGCCTCTGGGGCCAACGTCCTGACTTTC	CGALNAGASGANVLTF
NA	TRBV30	TRBJ2-3	NA	TGTGCCTGGAGTGGGACGCTGGCGACAGATACGCAGTATTTT	CAWSGTLATDTQYF
NA	TRBV5-6	TRBJ2-5	NA	TGTGCCAGCAGCTTTAAGTTCCAAGAGACCCAGTACTTC	CASSFKFQETQYF
NA	TRBV14	TRBJ2-1	NA	TGTGCCAGCAGTCTCCACTACAATGAGCAGTTCTTC	CASSLHYNEQFF
NA	TRBV6-1	TRBJ2-7	NA	TGTGCCAGCAGTGAATTGGGAGCCTACGAGCAGTACTTC	CASSELGAYEQYF
TRBD1	TRBV6-5	TRBJ1-2	NA	TGTGCCAGCAGTTACAGTCCGGGACAGAGCTATGGCTACACCTTC	CASSYSPGQSYGYTF
NA	TRBV6-5	TRBJ2-7	NA	TGTGCCAGCAGTCCTTCCTACCTCTACGAGCAGTACTTC	CASSPSYLYEQYF
NA	TRBV15	TRBJ1-2	NA	TGTGCCACCAGCAGAGATGATTGGAGAGGGGCTGGGGGCTACACCTTC	CATSRDDWRGAGGYTF
TRBD2	TRBV2	TRBJ2-3	NA	TGTGCCAGCAGGGAGGCTAGCGGGAGGGGCGGGCAGTATTTT	CASREASGRGGQYF